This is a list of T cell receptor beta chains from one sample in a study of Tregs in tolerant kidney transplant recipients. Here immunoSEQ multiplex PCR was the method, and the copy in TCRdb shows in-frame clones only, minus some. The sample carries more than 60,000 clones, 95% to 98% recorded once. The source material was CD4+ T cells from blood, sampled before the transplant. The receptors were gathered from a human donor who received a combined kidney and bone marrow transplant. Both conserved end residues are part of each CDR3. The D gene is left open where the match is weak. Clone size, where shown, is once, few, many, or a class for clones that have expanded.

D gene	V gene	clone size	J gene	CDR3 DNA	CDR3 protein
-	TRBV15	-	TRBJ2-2	TGTGCCACCACCCCGCGGGCATCGAACACCGGGGAGCTGTTTTTT	CATTPRASNTGELFF
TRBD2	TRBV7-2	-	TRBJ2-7	TGTGCCAGCAGCTCCCACCTAGCGGGGGGGCAATGGGAGCAGTACTTC	CASSSHLAGGQWEQYF
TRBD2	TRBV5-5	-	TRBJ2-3	TGTGCCAGCAGCTTGGGCTCCAGCGGGGTGGATACGCAGTATTTT	CASSLGSSGVDTQYF
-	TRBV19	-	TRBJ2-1	TGTGCCAGTAGTCTAAACGGTGAGCAGTTCTTC	CASSLNGEQFF
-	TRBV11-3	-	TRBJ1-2	TGTGCCAGCAGCTTAAGCGGATATGGCTACACCTTC	CASSLSGYGYTF
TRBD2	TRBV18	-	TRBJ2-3	TGTGCCAGCTCGGCTACTAGCGGGAACCTTCCCTACACCCGGTATTTT	CASSATSGNLPYTRYF
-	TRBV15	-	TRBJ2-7	TGTGCCACCAGCAGAGATAGTCAGCGTCCAGGGAGGTTCTACGAGCAGTACTTC	CATSRDSQRPGRFYEQYF
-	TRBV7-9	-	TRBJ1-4	TGTGCCAGCAGCTTAGGTGGGCGGGGGTATGAAAAACTGTTTTTT	CASSLGGRGYEKLFF
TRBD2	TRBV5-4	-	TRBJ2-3	TGTGCCAGCGGACTAGCAGATACGCAGTATTTT	CASGLADTQYF
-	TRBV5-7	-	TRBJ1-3	TGTGCCAATCCGTTAAGAAACACCATATATTTT	CANPLRNTIYF
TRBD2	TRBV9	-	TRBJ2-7	TGTGCCAGCAGCGTCGGACTAGCGGGGGGACCTCGCGAGCAGTACTTC	CASSVGLAGGPREQYF
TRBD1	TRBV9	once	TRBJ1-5	TGTGCCAGCAGCGGGGTGACCGGGACAGGGTGGGCTGCGAGCAATCAGCCCCAGCATTTT	CASSGVTGTGWAASNQPQHF
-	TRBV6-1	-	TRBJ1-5	TGTGCCAGCACAGGCCAGCCCAATCAGCCCCAGCATTTT	CASTGQPNQPQHF
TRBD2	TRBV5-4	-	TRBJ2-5	TGTGCCAGCAGCCCACTAGCGGGCAACCAAGAGACCCAGTACTTC	CASSPLAGNQETQYF
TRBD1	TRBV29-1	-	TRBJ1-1	TGCAGTGTAGTAAGGACAGGGAGTCAAGCTTTCTTT	CSVVRTGSQAFF
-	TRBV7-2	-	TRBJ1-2	TGTGCCAGCAGCCCCCACTCAAACTATGGCTACACCTTC	CASSPHSNYGYTF
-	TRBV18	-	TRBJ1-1	TGTGCCAGCTCTAGACAGGAGAACACTGAAGCTTTCTTT	CASSRQENTEAFF
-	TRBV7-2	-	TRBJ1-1	TGTGCCAGCAGCTTAGGTGGACAGACTGAAGCTTTCTTT	CASSLGGQTEAFF
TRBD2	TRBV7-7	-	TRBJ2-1	TGTGCCAGCAGCCCCCGGACTAGCGGGAGAAATGAGCAGTTCTTC	CASSPRTSGRNEQFF
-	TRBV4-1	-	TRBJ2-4	TGCGCCAGCAGCCACCCCAGGGGAGCCAAAAACATTCAGTACTTC	CASSHPRGAKNIQYF
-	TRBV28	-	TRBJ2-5	TGTGCCAGCAGAGATTACGGGGAGACCCAGTACTTC	CASRDYGETQYF
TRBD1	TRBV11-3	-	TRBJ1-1	TGTGCCAGCAGCTTACAGGGGGGGAACACTGAAGCTTTCTTT	CASSLQGGNTEAFF
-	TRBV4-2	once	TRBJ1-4	TGTGCCAGCAGCGTCCAATCAGGGGCAACTAATGAAAAACTGTTTTTT	CASSVQSGATNEKLFF
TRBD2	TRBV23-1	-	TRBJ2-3	TGCGCCAGCAGTCAATCGAAACTAGCGGGGGGACACCGGTCCTTATCTGCGCAGTATTTT	CASSQSKLAGGHRSLSAQYF
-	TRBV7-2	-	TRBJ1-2	TGTGCCAGCAGCTTACAGGGGTATGGCTACACCTTC	CASSLQGYGYTF
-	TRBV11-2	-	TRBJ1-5	TGTGCCAGCAGCTTTAGCGGCGGGGGTCCCCAGCATTTT	CASSFSGGGPQHF
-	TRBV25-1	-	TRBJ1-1	TGTGCCAGCACTCCACGGAGGGGAACTGAAGCTTTCTTT	CASTPRRGTEAFF
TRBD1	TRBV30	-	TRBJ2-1	TGTGCCTGGAGTGTGGACAGGCACAATGAGCAGTTCTTC	CAWSVDRHNEQFF
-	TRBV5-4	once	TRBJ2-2	TGTGCCAGCAGCTTGGGGGGCAGCACCGGGGAGCTGTTTTTT	CASSLGGSTGELFF
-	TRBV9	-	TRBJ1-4	TGTGCCAGCAGCGTTACAGGGACCGGATATGAAAAACTGTTTTTT	CASSVTGTGYEKLFF
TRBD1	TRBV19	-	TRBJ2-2	TGTGCCAGTAGTACCCGGCAGGGGGCGAACACCGGGGAGCTGTTTTTT	CASSTRQGANTGELFF
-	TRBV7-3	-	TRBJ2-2	TGTGCCAGCAGCCCACAGGGATCCACCGGGGAGCTGTTTTTT	CASSPQGSTGELFF
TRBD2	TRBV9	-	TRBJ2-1	TGTGCCAGCAGCGAACTAGCGTCCACCTACAATGAGCAGTTCTTC	CASSELASTYNEQFF
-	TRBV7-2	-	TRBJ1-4	TGTGCCAGCAGCTTAGCCCCGGGGTCTTTTGAAAAACTGTTTTTT	CASSLAPGSFEKLFF
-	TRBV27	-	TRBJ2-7	TGTGCCAGCAGTTTATTGCCAGGGAGGAACTCCTACGAGCAGTACTTC	CASSLLPGRNSYEQYF
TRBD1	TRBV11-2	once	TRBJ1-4	TGTGCCAGCAGCTTCCCGACAGGGGGCGAGGAAAAACTGTTTTTT	CASSFPTGGEEKLFF
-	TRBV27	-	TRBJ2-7	TGTGCCAGCAGTTTGACAGCGAGTTCCTACGAGCAGTACTTC	CASSLTASSYEQYF
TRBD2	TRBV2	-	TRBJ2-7	TGTGCCAGCAGTGAGGCGGGAGTTTACTACGAGCAGTACTTC	CASSEAGVYYEQYF
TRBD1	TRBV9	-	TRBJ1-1	TGTGCCAGCAGCATCCGGGACAGGGCAATGGGAACTGAAGCTTTCTTT	CASSIRDRAMGTEAFF
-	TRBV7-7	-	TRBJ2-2	TGTGCCAGCAGCTTAGTCCATACCCTGGGGGGTAATGGGGAGCTGTTTTTT	CASSLVHTLGGNGELFF
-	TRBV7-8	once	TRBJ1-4	TGTGCCAGCAGCTTTCGAGCAAATGAAAAACTGTTTTTT	CASSFRANEKLFF
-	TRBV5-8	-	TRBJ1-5	TGTGCCAGCAGCTGGGGGGGACCTCAGCCCCAGCATTTT	CASSWGGPQPQHF
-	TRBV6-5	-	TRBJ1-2	TGTGCCAGCAGTTACTCAATTCGGGGAAATGGCTACACCTTC	CASSYSIRGNGYTF
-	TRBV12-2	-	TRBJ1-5	TGTGCAAGTCGCTTATTGGGGGGGAGTTATAGCAATCAGCCCCAGCATTTT	CASRLLGGSYSNQPQHF
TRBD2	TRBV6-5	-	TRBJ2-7	TGTGCCAGCAGTAAAAGCGGGGGCCGTCCCTACGAGCAGTACTTC	CASSKSGGRPYEQYF
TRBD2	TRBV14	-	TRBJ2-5	TGTGCCAGCAGCCTCTCGCTAGCGGCACAAGAGACCCAGTACTTC	CASSLSLAAQETQYF
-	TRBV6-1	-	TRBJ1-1	TGTGCCAGCAGCATAAACCTCCTTGGGGGGGAAGCTTTCTTT	CASSINLLGGEAFF
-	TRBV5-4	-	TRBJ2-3	TGTGCCAGCAGCTTAAATACCAGAGATACGCAGTATTTT	CASSLNTRDTQYF
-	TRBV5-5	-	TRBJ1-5	TGTGCCAGCAGCCCCGACAGAGGCAATCAGCCCCAGCATTTT	CASSPDRGNQPQHF
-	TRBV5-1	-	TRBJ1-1	TGCGCCAGCAGCTTGTCGGGTCTCGACACTGAAGCTTTCTTT	CASSLSGLDTEAFF
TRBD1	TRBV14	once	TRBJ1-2	TGTGCCAGCAGCCAAGGTGGGACAGGGGTGACCTATGGCTACACCTTC	CASSQGGTGVTYGYTF
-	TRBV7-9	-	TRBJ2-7	TGTGCCAGCAGCTTGGGCCCAGGGGCTGGCGAGCAGTACTTC	CASSLGPGAGEQYF
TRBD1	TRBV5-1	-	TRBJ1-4	TGCGCCAGCAGCTTGGCGACAGGGGGTAATGAAAAACTGTTTTTT	CASSLATGGNEKLFF
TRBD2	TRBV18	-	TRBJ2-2	TGTGCCAGCTCACCGTCGGGGGGGGCGAGCACCGGGGAGCTGTTTTTT	CASSPSGGASTGELFF
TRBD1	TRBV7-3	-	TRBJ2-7	TGTGCCAGCAGCTCCGGACAGGGAACCCACAGTCGTTTAAGCGAGCAGTACTTC	CASSSGQGTHSRLSEQYF